The present T cell receptor beta chain was sequenced within a study of beta chain features in type 1 diabetes. Broader study findings: Any role of HLA type in TCRB rearrangement remained unresolved here. PCR might preferentially amplify shorter templates, equally in patients and controls.

Via CD45RO/CCR7/CD25/CD127/CD95/CD27, cells of the CD4+ naive, central memory, regulatory and stem cell-like memory subsets were sorted. V lost 4 bases, J lost 1 base, and 10 bases lay in between. CDR1 and CDR2 from the germline V gene are SNHLY and FYNNEI. The CDR3 covers 14 residues. With respect to this clone: No antigen is known for it.

Sequenced material consisted of expressed TCRB transcripts (all of the isolated RNA was reverse transcribed). The assay was immunoSEQ multiplex PCR, and TCRdb's table has in-frame clones only and misses some. The sample lists around 40,000 clones, under 65% seen once, with roughly 2.1% in the top ten. The chain couples TRBV2 to TRBJ1-2; D might be TRBD1 (5 bases). Sequencing used Tregs from blood. The sequence was collected from a woman aged 18-29 years in good health. CDR3 protein: CASSAGGFNYGYTF. The CDR3 DNA reads TGTGCCAGCAGTGCGGGGGGATTTAACTATGGCTACACCTTC.